This T cell receptor (beta chain) was captured in a study of cytomegalovirus exposure and HLA in healthy donors. V lost 6 bases, J lost 4 bases, and 13 bases lay in between. Germline CDR1 and CDR2: MNHEY and SVGAGI. There are 14 residues in the CDR3. The PCR contained 60 Vbeta and 13 Jbeta primers. Only in-frame clones appear in the TCRdb table, and some are missing; sequencing was by immunoSEQ multiplex PCR. The sample carries approximately 70,000 clones, about 70% recorded once. The chain joins TRBV6-5 to TRBJ1-5, with D maybe TRBD1 (6 bases). Sequencing input: PBMCs. This TCR derives from a woman aged 25 to 39 in good health and CMV-seropositive. CDR3 coding DNA: TGTGCCAGCAGACGACGGGACATTAATCAGCCCCAGCATTTT. It translates to CASRRRDINQPQHF.